This is a list of T cell receptor beta chains from one sample in a study of blood T cell repertoires in COVID-19. Clones were read by immunoSEQ multiplex PCR, and TCRdb kept only the in-frame ones, dropping some. The sample includes 210,000 or so clones, approximately 87% of them seen just once. Sequenced material: peripheral blood. The receptors come from a woman aged 50 to 65 with acute or convalescent COVID-19. Both conserved end residues are part of each CDR3. D genes are given only for firm matches. Only some rows state a clone size, as once, few, many or a class for expanded clones.

NA	TRBD1	TRBJ2-1	TRBV11-2	TGTGCCAGCAGCACCAGGACAGGGGGAGAGCAGTTCTTC	CASSTRTGGEQFF
NA	TRBD2	TRBJ2-2	TRBV11-2	TGTGCCAGCAGAAGAAGCGGGGCCTATCCCGGGGAGCTGTTTTTT	CASRRSGAYPGELFF
NA	NA	TRBJ1-5	TRBV6-2/TRBV6-3	TGTGCCAGCAGTTACTCGGGGACATCTAGCAATCAGCCCCAGCATTTT	CASSYSGTSSNQPQHF
few	NA	TRBJ1-6	TRBV7-9	TGTGCCAGCAGCCCCGGGTCTGCTTCACCCCTCCACTTT	CASSPGSASPLHF
NA	TRBD1	TRBJ1-2	TRBV7-9	TGTGCCAGCAGCTTAGGGGGACAGGTCTATGGCTACACCTTC	CASSLGGQVYGYTF
NA	TRBD1	TRBJ2-5	TRBV7-9	TGTGCCAGCAGCGCACTTCAGGCAGGGGGCATGGAGACCCAGTACTTC	CASSALQAGGMETQYF
NA	TRBD1	TRBJ2-3	TRBV30	TGTGCCTGGAGACCGGGACAGGGGACAGATACGCAGTATTTT	CAWRPGQGTDTQYF
NA	NA	TRBJ2-3	TRBV7-2	TGTGCCAGCAGCTTAGGGAGGTCAGGTACAGATACGCAGTATTTT	CASSLGRSGTDTQYF
NA	NA	TRBJ1-2	TRBV6-5	TGTGCCAGCAGTTTTCAGGCTAACTATGGCTACACCTTC	CASSFQANYGYTF
NA	NA	TRBJ1-3	TRBV30	TGTGCCTGGAGTAACTCACCAGGGGTCGGAAACACCATATATTTT	CAWSNSPGVGNTIYF
NA	NA	TRBJ2-1	TRBV7-2	TGTGCCAGCAGCACAGTTGTGGATGAGCAGTTCTTC	CASSTVVDEQFF
NA	TRBD1	TRBJ1-6	TRBV5-6	TGTGCCAGCAGCTTCGGACAGGGTGATAATTCACCCCTCCACTTT	CASSFGQGDNSPLHF
NA	NA	TRBJ1-4	TRBV10-3	TGTGCCACCCAGGGCTCTAATGAAAAACTGTTTTTT	CATQGSNEKLFF
NA	NA	TRBJ1-5	TRBV9	TGTGCCAGCAGCGTCGATGGCCAAAGCAATCAGCCCCAGCATTTT	CASSVDGQSNQPQHF
NA	NA	TRBJ2-7	TRBV13	TGTGCCAGCAGCTTCCAGGGGTACTACGAGCAGTACTTC	CASSFQGYYEQYF
NA	NA	TRBJ1-3	TRBV12-3/TRBV12-4	TGTGCCAGCAGTCCGGGGACATTCCGCGGAATCTTT	CASSPGTFRGIF
few	NA	TRBJ2-1	TRBV5-1	TGCGCCAGCAGCTCGCAAGGGGCTACCTACAATGAGCAGTTCTTC	CASSSQGATYNEQFF
NA	NA	TRBJ2-1	TRBV5-1	TGCGCCAGCAGCTTGGGGGGCGGGGTTCACAATGAGCAGTTCTTC	CASSLGGGVHNEQFF
NA	TRBD1	TRBJ2-1	TRBV5-1	TGCGCCAGCAGCTCAATGACAGGGGCAGGCTACAATGAGCAGTTCTTC	CASSSMTGAGYNEQFF